Listed here are 30 T cell receptor beta chains from one sample, sequenced in a study of cytotoxic CD8 clonotypes in ibrutinib-treated CLL. Only in-frame clones appear in the TCRdb table, and some are missing; sequencing was by immunoSEQ multiplex PCR. Found here are 250,000 to 350,000 clones, about 72% of them singletons; the top ten hold around 6%. The sequencing here drew on PBMCs, taken at disease progression, from a patient treated with ibrutinib. The origin of the receptors is a human donor with chronic lymphocytic leukemia.

To note about this clone: The sample has other DNA sequences that encode this CDR3 too. The J gene is TRBJ2-7, the V gene TRBV5-1; no reliable D call. CDR1 SGHRS and CDR2 YFSETQ come from the germline V gene. V lost 0 bases to trimming and J lost 3 bases, with 4 bases between them. The CDR3 covers 12 residues. CDR3 bases: TGCGCCAGCAGCTTGGGGCGCTACGAGCAGTACTTC. Amino acids: CASSLGRYEQYF.

This chain links TRBV6-1 with TRBJ2-7, with D maybe TRBD2 (6 bases). The CDR3 is 14 residues long. V lost 5 bases and J lost 1, with 12 bases in between. Germline values: CDR1 MNHNS, CDR2 SASEGT. The CDR3 loop is CASSSTRQSYEQYF. The CDR3 DNA sequence: TGTGCCAGCAGTTCGACTAGACAGTCCTACGAGCAGTACTTC.

This clone appeared a few times. This chain joins TRBV12-5 and TRBJ2-3; 8 bases align to TRBD1. The CDR3 has 14 amino acids. The germline V gene encodes CDR1 LGHNT and CDR2 FRNRAP. Trimming removed 7 bases from V and 5 bases from J; junction bases left unmatched: 8. The CDR3 is CASDPGQGGDTQYF. The CDR3 nucleotides read TGTGCTAGTGACCCTGGACAGGGAGGAGATACGCAGTATTTT.

This clone showed up just once. The gene calls are TRBV7-2 and TRBJ2-3; D remains unclear. The CDR3 runs 15 residues. The germline V gene has CDR1 SGHTA and CDR2 FQGNSA. Trimming pared 2 bases from V and 2 bases from J, leaving 11 bases between. As DNA, the CDR3 is TGTGCCAGCAGCTTACTTGCAGCCGACACAGATACGCAGTATTTT. Translated: CASSLLAADTDTQYF.

This chain uses TRBV4-3 with TRBJ2-7, with TRBD2 identical over 11 bases. After removal of 0 bases from V and 3 bases from J, the junction contained 4 bases not matched to a gene. CDR1 and CDR2 from the germline V gene are LGHNA and YSLEER. There are 16 residues in the CDR3. DNA for the CDR3: TGCGCCAGCAGCCAAGATGGACTAGCGGGTATCTACGAGCAGTACTTC. Its translation is CASSQDGLAGIYEQYF.

V usage is TRBV14 and J usage is TRBJ1-4, with D uncertain. Germline V CDR1 and CDR2: SGHDN, FVKESK. This CDR3 is 15 amino acids long. V was cut by 3 bases and J by 8 bases, with 16 bases left in between. The CDR3 protein is CASSQRTGKNEKLFF. DNA for the CDR3: TGTGCCAGCAGCCAGAGGACGGGGAAAAACGAAAAACTGTTTTTT.

V gene TRBV4-1 combines with J gene TRBJ1-5; no definite D call. Deletions cut 4 bases from V and 2 bases from J, with 9 bases between. CDR3 length equals 14 residues. Germline V lookup: CDR1 MGHRA, CDR2 YSYEKL. CDR3 sequence: CASSPIGGNQPQHF. DNA of the CDR3: TGCGCCAGCAGCCCCATTGGGGGCAATCAGCCCCAGCATTTT.

The rearrangement links TRBV7-8 to TRBJ1-5; D is unclear. V was trimmed by 4 bases and J by 2 bases, leaving 9 bases between them. CDR1 is SGHVS, CDR2 FQNEAQ, per germline. CDR3 length: 14 residues. This CDR3 is CASSSGSGNQPQHF. CDR3 DNA sequence: TGTGCCAGCAGCTCGGGGTCAGGCAATCAGCCCCAGCATTTT.

This chain uses TRBV29-1 with TRBJ2-5, with D possibly matching TRBD2 (6 bases). V was trimmed by 5 bases and J by 5 bases, leaving 18 bases between them. CDR1 SQVTM and CDR2 ANQGSEA come from the germline V gene. There are 14 residues in the CDR3. CDR3 in amino acids: CSVREMPGWETQYF. The CDR3 DNA sequence: TGCAGCGTTCGGGAGATGCCGGGGTGGGAGACCCAGTACTTC.

CDR3 in amino acids: CASSEGNRAGGYTF. CDR3 in DNA: TGTGCCAGCAGTGAAGGGAACAGGGCAGGTGGCTACACCTTC. The chain recombines TRBV13 with TRBJ1-2, with D possibly TRBD1 on 6 matching bases. Per germline, CDR1 PRHDT and CDR2 FYEKMQ (reference sequence). The germline V and J ends were trimmed by 6 bases and 7 bases, with 18 bases remaining between them. The CDR3 runs 14 residues.

This clone has only a few counts. The V gene is TRBV6-5, the J gene TRBJ2-7; 9 nucleotides match TRBD1. The germline V gene encodes CDR1 MNHEY and CDR2 SVGAGI. Unmatched junction bases numbered 8, after V lost 0 bases and J lost 5 bases. The CDR3 spans 16 residues. CDR3 sequence (DNA): TGTGCCAGCAGTTACTCGAGGAGGACAGGGGCTGACGAGCAGTACTTC. Translating gives CASSYSRRTGADEQYF.

This clone was seen more than once but under ten times. The chain joins TRBV9 to TRBJ1-2; D is ambiguous. This CDR3 comprises 12 residues. The V gene's germline CDR1 is SGDLS and CDR2 YYNGEE. Trimming removed 1 base from V and 4 bases from J, with 5 bases in between. The CDR3 DNA reads as TGTGCCAGCAGCGTACACAGCTATGGCTACACCTTC. As protein: CASSVHSYGYTF.

This sequence joins TRBV18 and TRBJ2-5; TRBD2 might be the D (5 bases). The CDR3 sequence is 15 residues long. Germline assignment: CDR1 KGHSH and CDR2 LQKENI. Trimming shortened V by 3 bases and J by 1 base, and 12 bases separated the two germline ends. CDR3 sequence reads: CASSPLSGIQETQYF. The CDR3 region has the DNA TGTGCCAGCTCACCTCTCTCGGGAATCCAAGAGACCCAGTACTTC.

The chain combines TRBV10-1 with TRBJ1-1; D unclear. V lost 9 bases and J lost 11, with 19 bases in between. The CDR3 has 12 residues. Per germline, CDR1 WNHNN and CDR2 SYGVQD (reference sequence). CDR3 sequence: CASQPAGGSAFF. In DNA form, the CDR3 reads TGCGCCAGTCAACCAGCGGGAGGGTCTGCTTTCTTT.

The chain links TRBV7-3 to TRBJ2-7; TRBD2 matches at 9 bases. V was clipped by 3 bases and J by 3 bases; unmatched bases: 6. Germline loops: CDR1 SGHTA, CDR2 FQGTGA. CDR3 size: 15 residues. This CDR3 is CASSLIGTSLYEQYF. In nucleotides, the CDR3 is TGTGCCAGCAGCTTGATCGGGACTAGCCTCTACGAGCAGTACTTC.

This sequence joins TRBV11-2 and TRBJ2-6, with TRBD1 identical over 7 bases. Looked up from germline, CDR1 is SGHAT and CDR2 is FQNNGV. The CDR3 has 16 amino acids. With 5 bases clipped from V and 4 bases from J, the junction kept 8 bases outside the gene matches. CDR3: CASSLYRGSGANVLTF. In DNA, the CDR3 is TGTGCCAGCAGCCTTTACAGGGGATCCGGGGCCAACGTCCTGACTTTC.

Written as DNA, the CDR3 is TGTGCCAGCAGGCCTGGACCGAGTAACTATGGCTACACCTTC. Its protein product is CASRPGPSNYGYTF. This rearrangement joins TRBV6-5 to TRBJ1-2; no clear D. CDR1 and CDR2 (germline): MNHEY, SVGAGI. The CDR3 consists of 14 residues. With 6 bases removed from V and 1 base from J, the gap between germline ends came to 12 bases.

This chain connects TRBV7-2 to TRBJ2-1; D might be TRBD2 (6 bases). The germline V gene encodes CDR1 SGHTA and CDR2 FQGNSA. CDR3 size: 13 residues. V dropped 5 bases and J dropped 10 bases, with 15 bases sitting between them. The CDR3 reads CASSPRLVFEQFF. The CDR3 coding sequence is TGTGCCAGCAGCCCAAGACTAGTGTTCGAGCAGTTCTTC.

The rearrangement links TRBV2 to TRBJ1-2; D not certain. The CDR3 has 12 amino acids. Germline CDR1 is SNHLY and CDR2 is FYNNEI. The V end was cut by 5 bases, the J end by 7 bases, with 11 bases between. The CDR3 spells CASSFRGPGYTF. The CDR3 nucleotides read TGTGCCAGCAGTTTCCGGGGTCCTGGCTACACCTTC.

This chain uses TRBV2 with TRBJ2-1; either TRBD1 or TRBD2 may fit D (6 bases each). Deletions cut 6 bases from V and 9 bases from J, with 18 bases between. Germline V gene data show CDR1 as SNHLY and CDR2 as FYNNEI. This CDR3 region has 14 residues. CDR3 nucleotides: TGTGCCAGCAGGCCCCCTTCGGGGGCTGGTGAGCAGTTCTTC. Protein: CASRPPSGAGEQFF.

The chain joins TRBV11-2 to TRBJ2-1; D is unclear. The CDR3 loop spans 12 amino acids. Trimming left V 2 bases short and J 9 bases short, with 8 bases between. Germline V gene lookup returns CDR1 SGHAT and CDR2 FQNNGV. The chain's CDR3 is CASSLMRGEQFF. The CDR3 nucleotides read TGTGCCAGCAGCTTAATGCGAGGTGAGCAGTTCTTC.

Comment on this clone: Other DNA sequences in the sample encode the same CDR3. This rearrangement joins TRBV2 to TRBJ1-5; tentative D call: TRBD1 (5 bases). Germline lookup yields CDR1 SNHLY and CDR2 FYNNEI. The CDR3 is made up of 12 amino acids. Trimming left V 4 bases short and J 4 bases short, with 5 bases between. CDR3 DNA: TGTGCCAGCAGTGGGGGGAATCAGCCCCAGCATTTT. Protein sequence: CASSGGNQPQHF.

This chain joins TRBV5-1 and TRBJ2-5; 13 bases match TRBD2. V lost 0 bases, J lost 2 bases, and 1 base stayed unmatched. The CDR3 sequence is 16 residues long. CDR1 is SGHRS, CDR2 YFSETQ, per germline. As DNA, the CDR3 is TGCGCCAGCAGCTTGGTGGGACTAGCGGGGCAAGAGACCCAGTACTTC. It codes for CASSLVGLAGQETQYF. The whole variable domain, filled in from reference TRBV5-1 and TRBJ2-5, reads KAGVTQTPRYLIKTRGQQVTLSCSPISGHRSVSWYQQTPGQGLQFLFEYFSETQRNKGNFPGRFSGRQFSNSRSEMNVSTLELGDSALYLCASSLVGLAGQETQYFGPGTRLLVL.

The CDR3 bases are TGTGCCAGCGGACTAGCGGGGAATGAGCAGTTCTTC. It codes for CASGLAGNEQFF. The rearrangement uses TRBV2 and TRBJ2-1; TRBD2 matches 12 bases. Germline V gene lookup returns CDR1 SNHLY and CDR2 FYNNEI. The CDR3 contains 12 residues. J gave up 7 bases and V 8 bases, and 0 bases lay outside the gene matches.

The rearrangement uses TRBV9 and TRBJ2-3; 7 nucleotides agree with TRBD2. This CDR3 region has 18 residues. With V trimmed by 4 bases and J by 1 base, 15 bases remained unmatched. Looked up from germline, CDR1 is SGDLS and CDR2 is YYNGEE. This CDR3 reads CASSPAAGSSRGTDTQYF. In DNA form, the CDR3 reads TGTGCCAGCAGCCCCGCAGCGGGATCCTCGAGGGGCACAGATACGCAGTATTTT.

The genes are TRBV11-2 and TRBJ2-7; D not resolved. The CDR3 runs 11 residues. V was cut by 3 bases and J by 0 bases, with 0 bases left in between. Germline CDR1 is SGHAT and CDR2 is FQNNGV. The CDR3 loop reads CASSFSYEQYF. In nucleotides, the CDR3 is TGTGCCAGCAGCTTCTCCTACGAGCAGTACTTC.

CDR3 sequence reads: CASSRARAGLNSPLHF. The CDR3 DNA reads as TGCGCCAGCAGTCGCGCTCGGGCAGGTCTTAATTCACCCCTCCACTTT. The chain is built from TRBV10-2 and TRBJ1-6, with unresolved D. The length of the CDR3 is 16 residues. Germline CDR1 is WSHSY and CDR2 is SAAADI. V dropped 5 bases and J dropped 6 bases, with 17 bases sitting between them.

The chain links TRBV9 to TRBJ2-3; maybe TRBD2 (5 bases). Germline V gene data show CDR1 as SGDLS and CDR2 as YYNGEE. This CDR3 region has 16 residues. The V gene lost 0 bases and the J gene lost 1 base, with 12 bases spanning the gap. CDR3 protein: CASSVAQRIGTDTQYF. CDR3 nucleotides: TGTGCCAGCAGCGTAGCCCAGCGGATAGGCACAGATACGCAGTATTTT.

This chain joins TRBV5-4 and TRBJ2-7; possibly TRBD2 for D (5 bases). The CDR3 extends over 14 amino acids. V was pared by 4 bases and J by 4 bases, with 15 bases between. Germline loops: CDR1 SGHNT, CDR2 YYREEE (reference sequence). CDR3 sequence: CASSPGVGAYEQYF. The CDR3 coding sequence is TGTGCCAGCAGCCCTGGTGTGGGAGCATACGAGCAGTACTTC. Using reference TRBV5-4 and TRBJ2-7 for the parts outside the CDR3, the full variable domain is ETGVTQSPTHLIKTRGQQVTLRCSSQSGHNTVSWYQQALGQGPQFIFQYYREEENGRGNFPPRFSGLQFPNYSSELNVNALELDDSALYLCASSPGVGAYEQYFGPGTRLTVT.

The genes are TRBV19 and TRBJ1-2; D is unclear. The CDR3 extends over 16 amino acids. The germline gives CDR1 LNHDA, CDR2 SQIVND (reference sequence). The V end lost 3 bases, the J end lost 2 bases, and 16 bases lay between the germline ends. The CDR3 DNA reads as TGTGCCAGTAGTATGAAAGCCACGGGAGACAACTATGGCTACACCTTC. Its protein product is CASSMKATGDNYGYTF.